The clone carrying this T cell receptor (beta chain) was picked up a small number of times. This CDR3 has 18 residues. Germline V gives CDR1 SGHAT, CDR2 FQNNGV. Trimming cost V 2 bases and J 3 bases; bases outside gene matches: 9. As to time point: blood at routine non-recurrence follow-up after resection. Whole RNA obtained from tumor, nontumor lung or frozen PBMC underwent sequencing without sorting. The data were obtained in a study of spatial heterogeneity in lung cancer. For the study at large: Sequenced follow-up PBMC samples came a median of about 24 months after resection, where available.

From the 5' RACE reads, TCRdb called clonotypes with MiXCR, one entry per CDR3 protein. The sample carries around 110,000 distinct CDR3 sequences, 10% to 15% recorded once. This rearrangement joins TRBV11-2 to TRBJ2-1; 11 bases are a match to TRBD2. The material sequenced was PBMCs, taken at follow-up. The receptor comes from a male donor with early-stage non-small cell lung cancer. In nucleotides, the CDR3 is TGTGCCAGCAGCTTATTAGCGGGGGGGCCACCTGGCTACAATGAGCAGTTCTTC. Protein product: CASSLLAGGPPGYNEQFF.